A single T cell receptor (beta chain) is shown here with its context. Its specificity is not known. TCRdb re-derived calls from the reads in MiXCR, one entry per CDR3 protein. The table records 300,000 to 400,000 distinct CDR3 sequences, 25% to 35% of them present only once. The sample is drawn from a study of T cell repertoires in cytomegalovirus infection. Looking at the study overall: Selected CMV epitopes included recently identified HLA-C-restricted ones as well as well-studied HLA-B-restricted ones. Signatures in public TCR beta sequences pointed to both CMV infection and matching HLA type.

Overall study findings and caveats: Ex vivo, HLA-C-restricted CMV-specific TCR beta clonotypes prevailed over the rest of the response. Accumulated public TCR beta family frequency recognized individuals carrying CMV together with the relevant HLA.

V shed 5 bases, J shed 2 bases, and the junction held 7 bases outside the gene matches. The germline V gene has CDR1 LNHDA and CDR2 SQIVND (reference sequence). This CDR3 comprises 16 residues. The rearrangement links TRBV19 to TRBJ2-1; 9 nucleotides agree with TRBD2. Source: cultured PBMCs, taken from culture after CMV antigen stimulation. This receptor was taken from a human donor in good health (CMV status not recorded). Some clones in this sample may be carry-over from other donors' samples. The CDR3 here is CASSSLLAGTYNEQFF. CDR3 coding DNA: TGTGCCAGTAGTTCCCTCCTAGCGGGGACCTACAATGAGCAGTTCTTC. Full variable domain (outside the CDR3, taken from reference TRBV19 and TRBJ2-1): DGGITQSPKYLFRKEGQNVTLSCEQNLNHDAMYWYRQDPGQGLRLIYYSQIVNDFQKGDIAEGYSVSREKKESFPLTVTSAQKNPTAFYLCASSSLLAGTYNEQFFGPGTRLTVL.